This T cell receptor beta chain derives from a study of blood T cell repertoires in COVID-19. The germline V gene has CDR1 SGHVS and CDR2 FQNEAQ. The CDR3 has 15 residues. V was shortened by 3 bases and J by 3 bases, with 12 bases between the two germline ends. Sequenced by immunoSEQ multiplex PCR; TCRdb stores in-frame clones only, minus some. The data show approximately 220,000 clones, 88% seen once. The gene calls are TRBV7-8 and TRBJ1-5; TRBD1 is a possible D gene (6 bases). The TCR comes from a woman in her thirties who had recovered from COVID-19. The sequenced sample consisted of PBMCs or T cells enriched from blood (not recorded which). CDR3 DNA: TGTGCCAGCAGCTTTCTCCGACAGGCCAATCAGCCCCAGCATTTT. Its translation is CASSFLRQANQPQHF. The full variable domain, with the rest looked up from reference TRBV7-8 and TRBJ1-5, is GAGVSQSPRYKVAKRGQDVALRCDPISGHVSLFWYQQALGQGPEFLTYFQNEAQLDKSGLPSDRFFAERPEGSVSTLKIQRTQQEDSAVYLCASSFLRQANQPQHFGDGTRLSIL.